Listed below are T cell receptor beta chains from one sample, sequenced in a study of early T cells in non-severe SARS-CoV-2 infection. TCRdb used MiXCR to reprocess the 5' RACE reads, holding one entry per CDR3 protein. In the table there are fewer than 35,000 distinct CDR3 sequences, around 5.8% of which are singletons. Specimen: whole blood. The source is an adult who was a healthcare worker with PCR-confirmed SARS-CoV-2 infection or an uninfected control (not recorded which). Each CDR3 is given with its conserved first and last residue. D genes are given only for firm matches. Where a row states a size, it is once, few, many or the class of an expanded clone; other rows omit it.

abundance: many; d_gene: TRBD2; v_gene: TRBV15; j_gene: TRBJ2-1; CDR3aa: CATLRQREVPPYNEQFF; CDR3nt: TGTGCCACCCTAAGGCAGCGGGAGGTCCCTCCCTACAATGAGCAGTTCTTC
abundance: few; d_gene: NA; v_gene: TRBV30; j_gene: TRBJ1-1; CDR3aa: CAWSLQGPTEAFF; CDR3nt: TGTGCCTGGAGTCTCCAGGGGCCCACTGAAGCTTTCTTT
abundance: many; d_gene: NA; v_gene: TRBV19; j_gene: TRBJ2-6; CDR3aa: CASTGGAGANVLTF; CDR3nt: TGTGCCAGTACAGGGGGGGCTGGGGCCAACGTCCTGACTTTC
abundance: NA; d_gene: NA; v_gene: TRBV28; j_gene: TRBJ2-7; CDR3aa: CASSSRRLARGSYEQYF; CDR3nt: TGTGCCAGCAGTTCCCGTCGCCTAGCGAGGGGCTCCTACGAGCAGTACTTC
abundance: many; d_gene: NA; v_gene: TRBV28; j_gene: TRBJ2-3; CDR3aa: CASSFGIDTQYF; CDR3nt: TGTGCCAGCAGTTTCGGTATAGATACGCAGTATTTT
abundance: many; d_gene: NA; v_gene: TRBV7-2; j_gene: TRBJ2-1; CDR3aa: CASSLAGRGTHEQFF; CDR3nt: TGTGCCAGCAGCTTAGCGGGCAGGGGGACTCATGAGCAGTTCTTC
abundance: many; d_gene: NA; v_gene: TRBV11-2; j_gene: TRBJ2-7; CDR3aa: CASSLGREPFYEQYF; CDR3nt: TGTGCCAGCAGCTTAGGCAGGGAACCTTTCTACGAGCAGTACTTC
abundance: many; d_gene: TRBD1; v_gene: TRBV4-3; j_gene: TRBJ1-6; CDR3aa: CASSRGQGENSPLHF; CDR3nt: TGCGCCAGCAGCCGGGGACAGGGTGAAAATTCACCCCTCCACTTT
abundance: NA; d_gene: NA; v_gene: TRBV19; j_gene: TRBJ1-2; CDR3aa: CASSSRDGQGYTF; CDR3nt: TGTGCCAGTAGTAGCCGGGACGGCCAGGGCTACACCTTC
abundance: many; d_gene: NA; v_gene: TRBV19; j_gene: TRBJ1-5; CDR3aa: CASSWDGSTSNQPQHF; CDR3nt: TGTGCCAGTAGTTGGGACGGCAGTACTAGCAATCAGCCCCAGCATTTT
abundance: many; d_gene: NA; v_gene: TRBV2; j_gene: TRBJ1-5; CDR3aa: CASSAIRDLGNQPQHF; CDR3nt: TGTGCCAGCAGCGCTATCCGGGACCTGGGTAATCAGCCCCAGCATTTT
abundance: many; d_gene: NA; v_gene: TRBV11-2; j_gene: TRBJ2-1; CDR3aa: CASSLNGGRVEQFF; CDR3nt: TGTGCCAGCAGCTTAAACGGAGGAAGAGTTGAGCAGTTCTTC
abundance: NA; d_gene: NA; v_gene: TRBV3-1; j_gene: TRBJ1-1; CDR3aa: CASSHPGPPGRTEAFF; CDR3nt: TGTGCCAGCAGCCACCCTGGACCTCCCGGAAGGACTGAAGCTTTCTTT
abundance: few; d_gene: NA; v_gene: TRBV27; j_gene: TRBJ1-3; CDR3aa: CASSSTGSGNTIYF; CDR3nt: TGTGCCAGCAGTTCTACAGGGTCTGGAAACACCATATATTTT
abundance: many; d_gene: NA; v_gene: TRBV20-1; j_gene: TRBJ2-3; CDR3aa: CSVSGHNTDTQYF; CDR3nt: TGCAGTGTTTCGGGACACAACACAGATACGCAGTATTTT
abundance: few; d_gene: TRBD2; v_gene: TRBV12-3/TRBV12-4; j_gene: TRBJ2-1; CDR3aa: CASSLASSGSDEQFF; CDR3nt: TGTGCCAGCAGTTTGGCGTCTAGCGGGAGCGATGAGCAGTTCTTC
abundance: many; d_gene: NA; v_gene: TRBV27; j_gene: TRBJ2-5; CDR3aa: CASSYRGSQETQYF; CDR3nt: TGTGCCAGCAGTTATAGGGGCTCTCAAGAGACCCAGTACTTC
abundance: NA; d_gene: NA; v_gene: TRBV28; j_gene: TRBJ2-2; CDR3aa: CASSLFTGELFF; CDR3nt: TGTGCCAGCAGTCTTTTCACCGGGGAGCTGTTTTTT
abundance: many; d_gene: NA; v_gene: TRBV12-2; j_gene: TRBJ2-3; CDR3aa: CASRRPPHERKNTQYF; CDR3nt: TGTGCAAGTCGCCGCCCCCCTCACGAGAGGAAGAATACGCAGTATTTT
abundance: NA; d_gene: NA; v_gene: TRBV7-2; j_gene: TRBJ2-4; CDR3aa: CASASGNIQYF; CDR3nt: TGTGCCAGCGCCAGTGGAAACATTCAGTACTTC
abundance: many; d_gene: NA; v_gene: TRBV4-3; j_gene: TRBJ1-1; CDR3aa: CASSQNKGGTEAFF; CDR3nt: TGCGCCAGCAGCCAAAATAAGGGGGGCACTGAAGCTTTCTTT
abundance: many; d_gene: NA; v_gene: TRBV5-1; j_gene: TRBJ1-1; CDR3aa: CATRSTMNTEAFF; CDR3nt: TGCGCCACCCGCTCGACCATGAACACTGAAGCTTTCTTT
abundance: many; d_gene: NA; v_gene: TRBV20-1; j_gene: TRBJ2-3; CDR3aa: CSARDDQTDTQYF; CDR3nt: TGCAGTGCTAGAGATGACCAGACAGATACGCAGTATTTT
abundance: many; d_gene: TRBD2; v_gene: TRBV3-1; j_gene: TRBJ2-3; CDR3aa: CASSQQTSGRTDTQYF; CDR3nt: TGTGCCAGCAGCCAACAGACTAGCGGGAGAACAGATACGCAGTATTTT
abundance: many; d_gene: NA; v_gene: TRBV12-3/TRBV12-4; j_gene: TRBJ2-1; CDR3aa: CASSLDRVGSPFF; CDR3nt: TGTGCCAGCAGTTTAGACAGGGTCGGGAGCCCGTTCTTC
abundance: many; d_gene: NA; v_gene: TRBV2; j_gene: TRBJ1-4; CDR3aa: CASSPRRSNEKLFF; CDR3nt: TGTGCCAGCAGTCCTAGACGGAGTAATGAAAAACTGTTTTTT
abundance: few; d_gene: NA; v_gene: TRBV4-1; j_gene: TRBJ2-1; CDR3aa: CASSHAGFSYNEQFF; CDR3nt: TGCGCCAGCAGCCACGCGGGGTTCTCCTACAATGAGCAGTTCTTC
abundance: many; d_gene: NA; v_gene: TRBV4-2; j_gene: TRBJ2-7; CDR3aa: CASSQGTGTVYEQYF; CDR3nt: TGTGCCAGCAGCCAAGGAACCGGGACGGTCTACGAGCAGTACTTC
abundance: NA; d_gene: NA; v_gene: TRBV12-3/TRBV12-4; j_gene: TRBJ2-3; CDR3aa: CASRAGHPADTQYF; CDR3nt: TGTGCCAGCAGGGCTGGACACCCCGCAGATACGCAGTATTTT